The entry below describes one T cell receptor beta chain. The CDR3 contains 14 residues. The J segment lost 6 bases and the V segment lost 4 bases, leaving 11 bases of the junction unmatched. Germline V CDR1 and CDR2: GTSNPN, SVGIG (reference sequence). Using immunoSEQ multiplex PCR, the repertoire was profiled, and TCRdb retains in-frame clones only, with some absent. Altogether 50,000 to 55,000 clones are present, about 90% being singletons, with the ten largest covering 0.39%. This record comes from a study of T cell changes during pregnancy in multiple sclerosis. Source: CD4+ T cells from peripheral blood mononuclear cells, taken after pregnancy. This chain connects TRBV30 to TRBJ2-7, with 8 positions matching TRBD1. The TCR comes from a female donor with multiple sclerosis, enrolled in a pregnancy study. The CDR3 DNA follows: TGTGCCTGGAAAAAGGACAGGGTCTTGGGCGAGCAGTACTTC. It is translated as CAWKKDRVLGEQYF.